This T cell receptor (beta chain) is drawn from a study of shared clonotypes between healthy human individuals. This clone was found many times. Other DNA sequences in this specimen translate into the identical CDR3. TCRdb keeps only in-frame clones here, not all; method: immunoSEQ multiplex PCR. This table holds around 430,000 clones, around 79% found once. The germline V gene encodes CDR1 SGHRS and CDR2 YFSETQ. The CDR3 length is 15 residues. V shed 5 bases and J 0 bases; nucleotides not matched to a gene: 5. The TCR originated in a woman aged 40 to 55 in good health. Some clones in this sample may be carry-over from other donors' samples. Sequencing was performed on PBMCs. This chain joins TRBV5-1 and TRBJ2-7, with 10 nucleotides matching TRBD1. As DNA, the CDR3 is TGCGCCAGCAGGACCGGGACAGGGGACTCCTACGAGCAGTACTTC. It specifies CASRTGTGDSYEQYF.